This T cell receptor (beta chain) was documented in a study of cytomegalovirus exposure and HLA in healthy donors (TCRdb year 2017). Describing the broader study: According to an earlier analysis of 587 of the donors, roughly 180 million T cells yielded over 90 million unique TCR beta sequences and 250 to 350 Gb of sequence data. An early release covering roughly 640 HLA-typed donors comprised roughly 300 gigabases of sequencing data and around 85 million unique TCR sequences. The genetic ancestry cluster associated with self-reported Caucasian donors included about 84% of the roughly 410 genotyped donors. The aim of the study was to test whether cataloging public T cell receptors could identify signatures of past pathogen exposure. Using immunosequencing, the study profiled T cell repertoires from 550 to 750 subjects and related those repertoires to cytomegalovirus serostatus. In addition to the first cohort of hundreds of subjects, a separate validation cohort of approximately 130 different subjects was used. To predict cytomegalovirus infection status, the study combined high-throughput TCR immunosequencing, statistical association of individual TCRs with disease status, and machine learning. A later analysis re-analyzed previously published TCR beta repertoires from about 730 donors and added high-resolution HLA genotyping to study TCR occurrence patterns. Rather than drawing on any new phenotypic data, the later analysis identified candidate immune exposures from TCR beta sequences and the way those sequences occurred across donors. An earlier analysis of around 580 of the donors used high-throughput TCR beta sequencing to judge whether each TCR beta V gene segment behaved as functional or pseudogenic. Donor age, sex, ethnicity and CMV serostatus were collected together with the repertoire data. Genome-wide SNP genotypes for about 60% of the roughly 670 donors were used in a later genetic analysis, which treated that subset as a discovery cohort. All discovery cohort repertoires had been generated using a single sequencing platform. Class I and class II HLA loci were covered by the typing at four-digit resolution. The number of typed donors differed by locus: about 629-630 for A, B, C, DRB1 and DQB1; approximately 540 for DQA1; 606 for DPA1; and roughly 490 for DPB1. Because of strong linkage in the cohort, roughly five DR-DQ haplotypes were treated as single units for association and clustering. Across some 400 genotyped donors of the cohort, an average of roughly 200,000 unique TCR beta nucleotide sequences per donor were sequenced, and 15% to 20% of those sequences were non-productive. Overall study results and their limits: A further reported finding was that TCR beta sequences accurately predicted the HLA-A and HLA-B alleles for most subjects in the first cohort. An earlier analysis of approximately 540 of the donors showed that most TCR beta V segments appeared in productive rearrangements either about 90% or about 30% of the time, which broadly matched IMGT annotations. Because the 87-base-pair reads could not distinguish some IMGT-functional V segments, including TRBV6-2 and TRBV6-3, those segments were excluded. Strong co-occurrence of HLA alleles, especially DR and DQ, made assigning TCR associations to individual alleles difficult. HLA typing was unavailable for some donors at each locus, so association tests used only the typed subset. A later analysis associated some 17,000 TCR beta sequences with specific HLA alleles at a false discovery rate of 0.05. A later analysis found that HLA-associated TCR beta chains were more clonally expanded and had lower generation probabilities than equally common non-associated chains. Linkage disequilibrium might explain the correlated functional status among segregating V segments, but an unknown experimental factor could not be ruled out. The earlier analysis of 587 of the donors excluded around 17 rarely observed V segments, including chromosome 9 orphons, because counts were too low. A later analysis found that most CMV-associated TCR beta chains appeared HLA-restricted, with HLA associations seemingly driven largely by CMV exposure. According to the authors, the approach could potentially be generalized to other disease states and immunological phenotypes. A later analysis reported that several top co-occurrence clusters appeared linked to parvovirus B19, influenza, CMV and Epstein-Barr virus. While some public TCRs were present in many individuals, most TCR sequences turned up only very rarely across donors. In vitro tests confirmed that a few of the cytomegalovirus-associated TCR beta chains recognize cytomegalovirus antigens. Compared with the 666-donor mean, donors in an Asian-associated ancestry cluster had fewer N-insertions in productive TCRs, according to a later genetic analysis. In a later genetic analysis, a missense DCLRE1C variant was associated with V-gene and J-gene trimming of TCR beta chains, and the association was replicated in an independent cohort. Only TCR beta chains were sequenced in this cohort, and the absence of alpha or paired-chain data limited detectable features. For the cohort, immune exposure information was limited to CMV serostatus. The classifier was reported to diagnose cytomegalovirus status with high specificity and sensitivity in both the original cohort and the validation cohort. A later analysis found that TCR association rates varied across HLA loci, with DRB1 alleles showing the most associated TCRs and HLA-C alleles the fewest. A cluster of highly shared sequence variants was judged likely to represent a technical artifact of the sequencing pipeline. In the study, about 150 TCR beta chains were listed as associated with cytomegalovirus. Presence/absence analyses assumed roughly uniform sequencing depth across donors, an assumption that may not hold.

The cohort comprised fewer than 750 healthy bone marrow donors. All cohort members were sampled while nominally healthy, although unrecorded immune exposures were likely present. The donor was CMV seronegative and was included in the group of about 350 seronegative cohort members. Each donor provided a peripheral blood sample, and peripheral blood mononuclear cells were used for TCR beta sequencing. Genomic DNA extraction from the blood cell samples was performed with the Qiagen DNeasy Blood Extraction Kit. Deletion took 3 bases off V and 1 base off J, with a span of 12 bases between the germline ends. The germline V gene gives CDR1 as ENHRY and CDR2 as SYGVKD. Including the terminal cysteine and phenylalanine, the CDR3 comprises 15 residues. Only CDR3 DNA remains: 45 bases, in frame from the first base. About this clone itself: No cognate antigen has been identified for it. There are no base qualities to consult, and no much larger clone falls within one base.

Library preparation was by the immunoSEQ multiplex PCR assay. The multiplex PCR relied on a mix of 60 forward primers for TCR Vbeta segments and 13 reverse primers for TCR Jbeta segments. The CDR3 region of rearranged TCR beta genes was amplified from genomic DNA by a multiplex PCR assay. The amplified TCR beta libraries were sequenced on the Illumina HiSeq System as 87-base-pair reads. On the study's bioinformatics: A later analysis tallied 75 million to 95 million unique TCR beta chains across the 640 or so repertoires, and about 10 million of those chains were shared by two or more donors. To remove PCR and sequencing errors, raw reads were error-corrected and collapsed into unique sequences using a nearest-neighbor algorithm that merged closely related sequences. V, D and J gene segments were assigned by aligning CDR3 sequences to IMGT reference sequences. Each retained sequence needed at least a six-nucleotide match to both a V gene segment and a J gene segment. Rearrangements were classified as productive when the CDR3 lacked stop codons and remained in frame with V and J, and all other rearrangements were classified as non-productive. CDR3 was defined by IMGT convention, running from the second conserved V-encoded cysteine to the conserved J-encoded phenylalanine. The earlier analysis of about 640 of the donors excluded any sequence lacking an unambiguous match to a single V gene segment. An earlier analysis of 587 of the donors classified V segments as functional when productive rearrangements were above 56.7% and as segregating when the standard deviation between donors was above 5%. A statistical classification framework was built for diagnosing cytomegalovirus status from the catalog of TCR beta chain sequences. V and J gene assignment, in a later analysis, came from comparing TCR nucleotide sequences with IMGT/GENE-DB human TR gene sequences. A later analysis assigned CDR3 sequences and most-parsimonious VDJ recombination scenarios with the TCRdist pipeline. In a later analysis, each TCR beta chain was defined by its CDR3 amino acid sequence together with its V-gene family, and reads without a unique V-gene family were excluded. In a later analysis, 450 to 600 highly shared, low-generation-probability nucleotide sequences were removed to address suspected cross-contamination and a sequencing artifact. In a later analysis, a clonal expansion index was calculated for each public chain from normalized within-repertoire ranks of inferred template counts. In a later analysis, generation probabilities were computed with a VDJ recombination model fitted to out-of-frame rearrangements, and the resulting probabilities were checked against IGoR. Hypergeometric tests were used in a later analysis to score TCR-TCR, TCR-HLA and TCR-CMV co-occurrence, with a repertoire-size bias correction applied to the TCR pairs. A later analysis estimated false discovery rates by permuting HLA or CMV assignments 20 times. A later analysis grouped co-occurring TCRs with DBSCAN, adding TCRdist sequence similarity when clustering within HLA-allele-positive subsets. For co-occurrence clustering, repertoires with fewer than 30,000 or more than 120,000 public chains were excluded, along with 5 or 6 repertoires with anomalous nucleotide sharing. TCRdb provides this immuneACCESS table in a form limited to in-frame rearrangements. Some clones are lacking; in checked studies, under half of them reflect an unresolved V gene, and why the rest are absent is not known. V, J and clone size were drawn from that table, and D and trimming were deduced from the DNA. The sample data list about 200,000 clones, and 80% to 85% of these were observed just once. Jointly, the top ten make up 1.1% of the sample.

Sequenced sample: PBMCs. The source is a woman between 35 and 50 years old in good health and CMV-seronegative. The chain is made from TRBV10-3 and TRBJ1-1; TRBD1 is a possible D gene, resting on 5 matching bases. The sequenced DNA is TGTGCCATCAGTGACCCGGGACTGTCGAACACTGAAGCTTTCTTT. It specifies CAISDPGLSNTEAFF.